The rows below give T cell receptor beta chains drawn from one sample of a study of T cell repertoires in cytomegalovirus infection. The antigens of these receptors remain unknown. Each CDR3 protein gets one entry after TCRdb re-called the reads with MiXCR. The sample holds under 200,000 distinct CDR3 sequences, roughly 21% seen once. The sequenced sample was CD8+ T cells from cultured PBMCs, obtained from culture after CMV antigen stimulation. These receptor sequences come from a human donor in good health (CMV status not recorded). Some clones in this sample may be carry-over from other donors' samples. The CDR3 runs from the conserved cysteine through the conserved F or W. The D gene is left open where the match is weak. Only some rows state a clone size, as once, few, many or a class for expanded clones.

CDR3aa: CASSARDGSYNEQFF
CDR3nt: TGTGCCAGCAGTGCACGGGACGGCTCCTACAATGAGCAGTTCTTC
j_gene: TRBJ2-1
v_gene: TRBV6-1
d_gene: .
abundance: .

CDR3aa: CASSSQGGGGETQYF
CDR3nt: TGTGCCAGCAGCTCCCAGGGTGGGGGTGGAGAGACCCAGTACTTC
j_gene: TRBJ2-5
v_gene: TRBV7-8
d_gene: .
abundance: .

CDR3aa: CASSLGGDRDNEQFF
CDR3nt: TGTGCCAGCAGCTTAGGCGGGGACAGAGACAATGAGCAGTTCTTC
j_gene: TRBJ2-1
v_gene: TRBV7-9
d_gene: .
abundance: few

CDR3aa: CASSLYPFTDTQYF
CDR3nt: TGTGCCAGCAGTTTGTACCCTTTCACAGATACGCAGTATTTT
j_gene: TRBJ2-3
v_gene: TRBV27
d_gene: .
abundance: .

CDR3aa: CASPGTEDYEQYF
CDR3nt: TGTGCCAGCCCCGGGACAGAGGACTACGAGCAGTACTTC
j_gene: TRBJ2-7
v_gene: TRBV6-1
d_gene: TRBD1
abundance: .

CDR3aa: CASSQASEETQYF
CDR3nt: TGCGCCAGCAGCCAAGCATCCGAAGAGACCCAGTACTTC
j_gene: TRBJ2-5
v_gene: TRBV4-1
d_gene: .
abundance: many

CDR3aa: CASSLARGLAHRNTEAFF
CDR3nt: TGTGCCAGCAGCTTAGCGAGGGGGTTAGCGCACAGGAACACTGAAGCTTTCTTT
j_gene: TRBJ1-1
v_gene: TRBV7-6
d_gene: .
abundance: few

CDR3aa: CATPGQKTGELFF
CDR3nt: TGTGCCACCCCGGGACAGAAAACCGGGGAGCTGTTTTTT
j_gene: TRBJ2-2
v_gene: TRBV6-1
d_gene: TRBD1
abundance: .

CDR3aa: CSARAGGGISLNTGELFF
CDR3nt: TGCAGTGCTAGAGCAGGGGGAGGAATTTCCCTGAACACCGGGGAGCTGTTTTTT
j_gene: TRBJ2-2
v_gene: TRBV20-1
d_gene: .
abundance: .

CDR3aa: CASSLAGVMNTEAFF
CDR3nt: TGTGCCAGCAGTTTAGCAGGGGTCATGAACACTGAAGCTTTCTTT
j_gene: TRBJ1-1
v_gene: TRBV12-3/TRBV12-4
d_gene: .
abundance: few

CDR3aa: CASSLAIRDRPYGYTF
CDR3nt: TGTGCCAGCAGCTTAGCCATAAGGGACAGGCCTTATGGCTACACCTTC
j_gene: TRBJ1-2
v_gene: TRBV7-8
d_gene: TRBD1
abundance: .

CDR3aa: CASSMRSSGELFF
CDR3nt: TGTGCCAGTAGTATGAGGTCATCCGGGGAGCTGTTTTTT
j_gene: TRBJ2-2
v_gene: TRBV19
d_gene: .
abundance: few

CDR3aa: CASSRDGGNTGELFF
CDR3nt: TGTGCCAGCAGCCGCGACGGGGGAAACACCGGGGAGCTGTTTTTT
j_gene: TRBJ2-2
v_gene: TRBV7-9
d_gene: .
abundance: few

CDR3aa: CASSPPGQGLTYEQYF
CDR3nt: TGTGCCAGCAGCCCACCGGGACAGGGGTTGACCTACGAGCAGTACTTC
j_gene: TRBJ2-7
v_gene: TRBV6-2/TRBV6-3
d_gene: TRBD1
abundance: .

CDR3aa: CASSYSGRLDEKLFF
CDR3nt: TGTGCCAGCAGTTACTCGGGGCGTTTGGATGAAAAACTGTTTTTT
j_gene: TRBJ1-4
v_gene: TRBV6-5
d_gene: .
abundance: .

CDR3aa: CASRPGQRKETQYF
CDR3nt: TGTGCCAGCAGACCGGGACAGAGAAAAGAGACCCAGTACTTC
j_gene: TRBJ2-5
v_gene: TRBV6-2/TRBV6-3
d_gene: TRBD1
abundance: once

CDR3aa: CASSGDRGNNQPQHF
CDR3nt: TGTGCCAGCAGTGGCGACAGGGGAAACAATCAGCCCCAGCATTTT
j_gene: TRBJ1-5
v_gene: TRBV6-1
d_gene: TRBD1
abundance: few

CDR3aa: CASSKPGHDLGELFF
CDR3nt: TGTGCCAGCAGTAAACCGGGACACGATCTCGGGGAGCTGTTTTTT
j_gene: TRBJ2-2
v_gene: TRBV12-3/TRBV12-4
d_gene: .
abundance: .

CDR3aa: CASSFAGGGYEQYF
CDR3nt: TGTGCCAGCAGTTTCGCAGGGGGCGGGTACGAGCAGTACTTC
j_gene: TRBJ2-7
v_gene: TRBV12-3/TRBV12-4
d_gene: TRBD1
abundance: few

CDR3aa: CASSYGPNDRYNEQFF
CDR3nt: TGTGCCAGCAGTTACGGTCCCAACGATAGGTACAATGAGCAGTTCTTC
j_gene: TRBJ2-1
v_gene: TRBV6-6
d_gene: .
abundance: many

CDR3aa: CASSVAPGQGSSYGYTF
CDR3nt: TGTGCCAGCAGTGTAGCCCCGGGACAGGGGAGTTCCTATGGCTACACCTTC
j_gene: TRBJ1-2
v_gene: TRBV6-1
d_gene: TRBD1
abundance: .

CDR3aa: CASSLPTGRANEKLFF
CDR3nt: TGTGCCAGCAGCTTACCTACGGGCAGGGCAAATGAAAAACTGTTTTTT
j_gene: TRBJ1-4
v_gene: TRBV7-9
d_gene: .
abundance: .

CDR3aa: CASSLDRAHTEAFF
CDR3nt: TGTGCCAGCAGCTTAGACAGGGCCCACACTGAAGCTTTCTTT
j_gene: TRBJ1-1
v_gene: TRBV7-2
d_gene: .
abundance: .

CDR3aa: CSARDKTYTEAFF
CDR3nt: TGCAGTGCTAGAGATAAAACCTACACTGAAGCTTTCTTT
j_gene: TRBJ1-1
v_gene: TRBV20-1
d_gene: .
abundance: few

CDR3aa: CASSLSPEAFF
CDR3nt: TGTGCCAGCAGCCTCAGCCCTGAAGCTTTCTTT
j_gene: TRBJ1-1
v_gene: TRBV6-6
d_gene: .
abundance: .

CDR3aa: CASRFSEDSAEAFF
CDR3nt: TGTGCCAGCAGGTTTTCAGAGGATAGCGCTGAAGCTTTCTTT
j_gene: TRBJ1-1
v_gene: TRBV11-2
d_gene: .
abundance: few

CDR3aa: CASSLVDEFYEQYF
CDR3nt: TGTGCCAGCAGCTTAGTGGACGAGTTCTACGAGCAGTACTTC
j_gene: TRBJ2-7
v_gene: TRBV7-9
d_gene: .
abundance: .

CDR3aa: CAISAARGAETEAFF
CDR3nt: TGTGCCATCAGTGCCGCCAGAGGGGCAGAGACTGAAGCTTTCTTT
j_gene: TRBJ1-1
v_gene: TRBV10-3
d_gene: .
abundance: .

CDR3aa: CASSPGQGGYSNQPQHF
CDR3nt: TGTGCCAGCAGCCCCGGACAGGGGGGTTATAGCAATCAGCCCCAGCATTTT
j_gene: TRBJ1-5
v_gene: TRBV7-2
d_gene: TRBD1
abundance: few

CDR3aa: CASSLQEAFMNTEAFF
CDR3nt: TGTGCCAGCAGCCTACAAGAGGCGTTTATGAACACTGAAGCTTTCTTT
j_gene: TRBJ1-1
v_gene: TRBV7-6
d_gene: .
abundance: .

CDR3aa: CSARRHADTQYF
CDR3nt: TGCAGTGCTAGGCGGCATGCCGATACGCAGTATTTT
j_gene: TRBJ2-3
v_gene: TRBV20-1
d_gene: .
abundance: few

CDR3aa: CASSLLGSGHGYTF
CDR3nt: TGTGCCAGCAGTTTATTAGGGTCAGGGCATGGCTACACCTTC
j_gene: TRBJ1-2
v_gene: TRBV12-3/TRBV12-4
d_gene: .
abundance: many